This TCR beta chain was obtained from a study of shared clonotypes between healthy human individuals. The CDR3 covers 13 residues. Trimming took off 3 bases at V and 3 bases at J, with 8 bases between the two ends. Germline CDR1 is SGDLS and CDR2 is YYNGEE. The assay was immunoSEQ multiplex PCR, and TCRdb's table has in-frame clones only and misses some. The repertoire has around 700,000 clones, around 72% of them found once; the top ten carry approximately 2%. Input material: memory CD4+ T cells sorted from blood. The subset: CD45RA-negative fraction. The V and J genes are TRBV9 and TRBJ2-3; D call uncertain. This clonotype was obtained from a woman in her twenties or thirties in good health. CDR3 amino acids: CASSGPSTDTQYF. The DNA of the CDR3 is TGTGCCAGCAGCGGACCCTCGACAGATACGCAGTATTTT.